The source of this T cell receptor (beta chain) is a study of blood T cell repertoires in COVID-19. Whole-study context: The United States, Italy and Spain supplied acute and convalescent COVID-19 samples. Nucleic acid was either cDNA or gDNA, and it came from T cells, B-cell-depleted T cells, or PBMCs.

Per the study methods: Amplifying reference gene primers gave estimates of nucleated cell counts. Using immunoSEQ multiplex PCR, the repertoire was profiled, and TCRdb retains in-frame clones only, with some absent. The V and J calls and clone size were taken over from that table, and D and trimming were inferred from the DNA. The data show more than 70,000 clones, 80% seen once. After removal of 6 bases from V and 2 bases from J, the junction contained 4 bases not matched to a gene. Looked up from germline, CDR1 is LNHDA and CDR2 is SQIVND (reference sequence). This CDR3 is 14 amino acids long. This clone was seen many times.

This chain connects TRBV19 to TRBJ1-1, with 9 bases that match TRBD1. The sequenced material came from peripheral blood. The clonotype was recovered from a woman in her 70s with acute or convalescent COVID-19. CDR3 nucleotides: TGTGCCAGTAGGCAACAGGGGGCTAACACTGAAGCTTTCTTT. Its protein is CASRQQGANTEAFF. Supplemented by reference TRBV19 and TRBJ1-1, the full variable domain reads DGGITQSPKYLFRKEGQNVTLSCEQNLNHDAMYWYRQDPGQGLRLIYYSQIVNDFQKGDIAEGYSVSREKKESFPLTVTSAQKNPTAFYLCASRQQGANTEAFFGQGTRLTVV.